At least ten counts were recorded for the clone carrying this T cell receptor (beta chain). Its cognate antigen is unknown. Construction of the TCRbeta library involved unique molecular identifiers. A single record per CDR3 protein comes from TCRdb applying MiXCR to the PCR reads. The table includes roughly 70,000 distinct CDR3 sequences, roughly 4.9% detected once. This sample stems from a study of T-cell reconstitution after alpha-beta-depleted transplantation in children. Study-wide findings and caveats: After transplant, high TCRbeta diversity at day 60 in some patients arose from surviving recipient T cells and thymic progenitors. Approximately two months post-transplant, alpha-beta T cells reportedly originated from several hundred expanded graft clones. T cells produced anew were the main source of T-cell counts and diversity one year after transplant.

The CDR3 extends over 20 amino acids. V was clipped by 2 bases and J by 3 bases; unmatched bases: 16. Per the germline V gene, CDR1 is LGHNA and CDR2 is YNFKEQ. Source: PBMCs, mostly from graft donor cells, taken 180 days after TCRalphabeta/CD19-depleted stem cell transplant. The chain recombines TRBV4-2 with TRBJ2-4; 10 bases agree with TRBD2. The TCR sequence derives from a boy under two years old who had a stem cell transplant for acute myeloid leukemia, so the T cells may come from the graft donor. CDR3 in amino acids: CASSQTPLSGGALIKNIQYF. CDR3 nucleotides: TGTGCCAGCAGCCAAACCCCTTTAAGCGGGGGGGCCCTAATCAAAAACATTCAGTACTTC.